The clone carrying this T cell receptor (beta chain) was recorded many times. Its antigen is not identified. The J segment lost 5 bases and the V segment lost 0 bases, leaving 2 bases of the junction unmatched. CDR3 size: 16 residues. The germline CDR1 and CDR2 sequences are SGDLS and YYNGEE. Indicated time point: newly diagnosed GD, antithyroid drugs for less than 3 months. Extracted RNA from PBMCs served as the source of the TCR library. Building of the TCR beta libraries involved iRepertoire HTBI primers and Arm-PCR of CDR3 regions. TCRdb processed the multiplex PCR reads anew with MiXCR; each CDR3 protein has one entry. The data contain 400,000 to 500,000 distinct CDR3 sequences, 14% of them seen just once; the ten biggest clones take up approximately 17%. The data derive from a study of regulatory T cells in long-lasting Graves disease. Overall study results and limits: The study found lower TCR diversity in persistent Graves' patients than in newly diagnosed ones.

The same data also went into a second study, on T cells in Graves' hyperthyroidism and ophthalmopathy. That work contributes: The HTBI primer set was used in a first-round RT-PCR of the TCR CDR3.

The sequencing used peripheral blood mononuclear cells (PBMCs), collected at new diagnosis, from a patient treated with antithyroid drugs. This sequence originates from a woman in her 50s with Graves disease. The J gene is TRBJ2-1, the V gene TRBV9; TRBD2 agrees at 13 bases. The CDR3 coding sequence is TGTGCCAGCAGCGTAGGAGGACTAGCGGGAGACAATGAGCAGTTCTTC. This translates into CASSVGGLAGDNEQFF. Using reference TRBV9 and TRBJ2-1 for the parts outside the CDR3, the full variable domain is DSGVTQTPKHLITATGQRVTLRCSPRSGDLSVYWYQQSLDQGLQFLIQYYNGEERAKGNILERFSAQQFPDLHSELNLSSLELGDSALYFCASSVGGLAGDNEQFFGPGTRLTVL.